This TCR beta chain was sequenced during a study of response to subunit inactivated influenza vaccine. This clonotype was counted between two and nine times. Its antigen remains unidentified. Whole-study findings and limits: Researchers suggested that each seasonal influenza vaccination recruits few new T cells.

TCRdb re-analysed the RT-PCR reads in MiXCR, keeping a single row per CDR3 protein. The sample yields around 530,000 distinct CDR3 sequences, roughly 12% seen once. This specimen consisted of PBMCs from blood, obtained on the day of vaccination. The receptor comes from a man between 50 and 59 years old who received an inactivated influenza vaccine.

The CDR3 reads CASSLAGQGAHPEQYF. The CDR3 bases are TGTGCCAGCAGCTTAGCAGGGCAGGGGGCGCATCCCGAGCAGTACTTC. The chain is built from TRBV7-9 and TRBJ2-7, with 8 nucleotides matching TRBD1. The CDR3 is 16 amino acids. Losses at the gene ends were 0 bases for V and 6 bases for J; bases not matched to a gene: 10. CDR1 is SEHNR, CDR2 FQNEAQ, per germline (reference sequence).